This is a list of T cell receptor beta chains from one sample in a study of cytomegalovirus exposure and HLA in healthy donors. Clones were sequenced by immunoSEQ multiplex PCR, and TCRdb holds only the in-frame ones, with some missing. Its clone listing holds some 82,000 clones. Sample: PBMCs. The receptors stem from a woman aged 30 to 39 in good health and CMV-seronegative. Each CDR3 is given with its conserved first and last residue. The D gene is left open where the match is weak.

D,V,length,J,DNA,CDR3
.,TRBV5-4,13,TRBJ1-1,TGTGCCAGCAGCTTGACTTCGGGGGCTGAAGCTTTCTTT,CASSLTSGAEAFF
.,TRBV19,15,TRBJ2-6,TGTGCCAGTACGACAGGTTCCTCTGGGGCCAACGTCCTGACTTTC,CASTTGSSGANVLTF
TRBD2,TRBV6-1,15,TRBJ2-3,TGTGCCAGCAGTGAACTAGCGGGGGGGCCAGATACGCAGTATTTT,CASSELAGGPDTQYF
.,TRBV30,13,TRBJ1-1,TGTGCCTGGAGTGGACACCCCAACACTGAAGCTTTCTTT,CAWSGHPNTEAFF
.,TRBV29-1,14,TRBJ1-1,TGCAGCGTTGTGGGCAGGGGTTCGAACACTGAAGCTTTCTTT,CSVVGRGSNTEAFF
TRBD1,TRBV6-6,15,TRBJ1-1,TGTGCCAGCAGTCCGACGGGACAGGGGACGGGTGAAGCTTTCTTT,CASSPTGQGTGEAFF
.,TRBV4-2,13,TRBJ2-1,TGTGCCAGCAGCCAAGGGCCCTCCAATGAGCAGTTCTTC,CASSQGPSNEQFF
.,TRBV6-5,15,TRBJ1-3,TGTGCCAGCAGCCAGACAGGAGACTCTGGAAACACCATATATTTT,CASSQTGDSGNTIYF
TRBD2,TRBV5-5,13,TRBJ2-3,TGTGCCAGCCAGCGGGGGGACACAGATACGCAGTATTTT,CASQRGDTDTQYF
TRBD1,TRBV7-9,14,TRBJ1-1,TGTGCCAGCAGCTATCCCAGGGGGGACACTGAAGCTTTCTTT,CASSYPRGDTEAFF
.,TRBV19,11,TRBJ2-7,TGTGCCAGTAGTGGGGGCTTCGAGCAGTACTTC,CASSGGFEQYF
TRBD1,TRBV6-1,13,TRBJ1-1,TGTGCCAGCAGGATTGACAGGGACACTGAAGCTTTCTTT,CASRIDRDTEAFF
TRBD1,TRBV14,13,TRBJ2-7,TGTGCCAGCAGCCAAGCCGACAGGGACGAGCAGTACTTC,CASSQADRDEQYF
.,TRBV9,15,TRBJ2-5,TGTGCCAGCAGCGTATCACAGGGAGCCCAAGAGACCCAGTACTTC,CASSVSQGAQETQYF
.,TRBV19,15,TRBJ2-3,TGTGCCAGTAGTACCCCGGGGGAATCCACAGATACGCAGTATTTT,CASSTPGESTDTQYF
TRBD1,TRBV25-1,17,TRBJ2-7,TGTGCCAGCAGTGCACTCCGGGACAGGGGTCAATCCTACGAGCAGTACTTC,CASSALRDRGQSYEQYF